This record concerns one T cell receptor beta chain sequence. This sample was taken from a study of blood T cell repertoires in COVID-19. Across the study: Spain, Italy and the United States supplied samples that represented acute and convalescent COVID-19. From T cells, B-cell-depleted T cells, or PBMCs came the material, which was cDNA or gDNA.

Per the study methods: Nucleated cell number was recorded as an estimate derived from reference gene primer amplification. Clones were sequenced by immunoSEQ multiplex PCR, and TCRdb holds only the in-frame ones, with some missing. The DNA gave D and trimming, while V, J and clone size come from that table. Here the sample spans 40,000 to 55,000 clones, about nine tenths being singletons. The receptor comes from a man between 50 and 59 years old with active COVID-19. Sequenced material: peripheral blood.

CDR3 bases: TGTGCCAGCAGCGTATTCCCTCTCTACTCTGGAAACACCATATATTTT. Translated, it gives CASSVFPLYSGNTIYF. The rearrangement joins TRBV9 to TRBJ1-3; no firm D call. The CDR3 totals 16 residues. CDR1 is SGDLS, CDR2 YYNGEE, per germline. With 1 base removed from V and 0 bases from J, the gap between germline ends came to 11 bases.